The 6 T cell receptor beta chains listed next were all sequenced from one sample in a study of T cell responses to AZD1222 COVID-19 vaccine. The method was immunoSEQ multiplex PCR; TCRdb's version includes in-frame clones alone and lacks a portion of them. The sample has 160,000 or so clones, approximately 87% seen once; the top ten hold roughly 4%. This specimen consisted of peripheral blood, obtained 28 days after the second AZD1222 dose. The receptors stem from an adult who received the AZD1222 COVID-19 vaccine.

This clone was detected only once. This sequence joins TRBV19 and TRBJ2-1; tentative D call: TRBD2 (6 bases). V dropped 1 base and J dropped 0 bases, with 10 bases sitting between them. The CDR3 covers 16 residues. Germline assignment: CDR1 LNHDA and CDR2 SQIVND (reference sequence). Written as DNA, the CDR3 is TGTGCCAGTAGTATAGGGGAGGCTAGCTCCTACAATGAGCAGTTCTTC. This sequence encodes CASSIGEASSYNEQFF.

The gene calls are TRBV11-2 and TRBJ2-3; D gene uncertain. This CDR3 spans 14 amino acids. V was cut by 1 base and J by 5 bases, with 10 bases left in between. Germline CDR1 reads SGHAT; CDR2 reads FQNNGV. For the CDR3, the DNA is TGTGCCAGCAGCTTAGGGGTGTCAAGAGATACGCAGTATTTT. It codes for CASSLGVSRDTQYF.

The chain has TRBV19 and TRBJ1-4; 8 bases fit TRBD1. Germline lookup yields CDR1 LNHDA and CDR2 SQIVND (reference sequence). This CDR3 region has 17 residues. The V segment lost 5 bases and the J segment 8 bases; nucleotides outside the gene matches: 16. Here the CDR3 reads CASSHWGGQGALEKLFF. In DNA form, the CDR3 reads TGTGCCAGTAGTCACTGGGGAGGGCAGGGGGCCTTGGAAAAACTGTTTTTT. The full variable domain, rest sourced from reference TRBV19 and TRBJ1-4, is DGGITQSPKYLFRKEGQNVTLSCEQNLNHDAMYWYRQDPGQGLRLIYYSQIVNDFQKGDIAEGYSVSREKKESFPLTVTSAQKNPTAFYLCASSHWGGQGALEKLFFGSGTQLSVL.

V usage is TRBV3-1 (or the pseudogene TRBV3-2) and J usage is TRBJ1-3, with 7 bases identical to TRBD1. Germline CDR1 reads LGHDT; CDR2 reads YNNKEL (reference sequence). This CDR3 has 15 residues. Trimming at V came to 3 bases and at J to 6 bases, leaving 8 bases not matched to a gene. The CDR3 bases are TGTGCCAGCAGCCATCTCGGGGACAGCTCAAACACCATATATTTT. This sequence encodes CASSHLGDSSNTIYF.

The rearrangement joins TRBV4-3 to TRBJ1-3; no firm D call. The CDR3 loop spans 16 amino acids. Trimming left V 0 bases short and J 0 bases short, with 9 bases between. Germline CDR1 and CDR2: LGHNA and YSLEER. The CDR3 nucleotides are TGCGCCAGCAGCCAAGATGTATCATCCTCTGGAAACACCATATATTTT. This encodes CASSQDVSSSGNTIYF.

This chain connects TRBV9 to TRBJ1-2; D may be TRBD1 (5 bases). CDR1 and CDR2 from the germline V gene are SGDLS and YYNGEE. The CDR3 runs to 14 residues. Trimming left V 4 bases short and J 2 bases short, with 12 bases between. The CDR3 DNA is TGTGCCAGCAGCCCCCCGGGGGTAAACTATGGCTACACCTTC. This sequence encodes CASSPPGVNYGYTF.